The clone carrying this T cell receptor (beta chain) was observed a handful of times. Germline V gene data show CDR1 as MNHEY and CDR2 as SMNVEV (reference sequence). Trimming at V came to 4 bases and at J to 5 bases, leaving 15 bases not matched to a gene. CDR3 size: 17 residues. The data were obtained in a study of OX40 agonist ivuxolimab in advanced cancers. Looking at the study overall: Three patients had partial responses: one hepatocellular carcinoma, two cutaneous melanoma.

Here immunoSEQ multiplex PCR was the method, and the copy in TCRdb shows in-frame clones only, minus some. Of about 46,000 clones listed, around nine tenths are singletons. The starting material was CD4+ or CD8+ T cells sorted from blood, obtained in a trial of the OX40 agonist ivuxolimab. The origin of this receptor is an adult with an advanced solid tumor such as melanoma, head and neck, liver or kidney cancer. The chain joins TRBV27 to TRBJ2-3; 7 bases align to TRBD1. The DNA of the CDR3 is TGTGCCAGCAGTTACCAACGGACAGGAAAAAAGGGAGATACGCAGTATTTT. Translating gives CASSYQRTGKKGDTQYF.